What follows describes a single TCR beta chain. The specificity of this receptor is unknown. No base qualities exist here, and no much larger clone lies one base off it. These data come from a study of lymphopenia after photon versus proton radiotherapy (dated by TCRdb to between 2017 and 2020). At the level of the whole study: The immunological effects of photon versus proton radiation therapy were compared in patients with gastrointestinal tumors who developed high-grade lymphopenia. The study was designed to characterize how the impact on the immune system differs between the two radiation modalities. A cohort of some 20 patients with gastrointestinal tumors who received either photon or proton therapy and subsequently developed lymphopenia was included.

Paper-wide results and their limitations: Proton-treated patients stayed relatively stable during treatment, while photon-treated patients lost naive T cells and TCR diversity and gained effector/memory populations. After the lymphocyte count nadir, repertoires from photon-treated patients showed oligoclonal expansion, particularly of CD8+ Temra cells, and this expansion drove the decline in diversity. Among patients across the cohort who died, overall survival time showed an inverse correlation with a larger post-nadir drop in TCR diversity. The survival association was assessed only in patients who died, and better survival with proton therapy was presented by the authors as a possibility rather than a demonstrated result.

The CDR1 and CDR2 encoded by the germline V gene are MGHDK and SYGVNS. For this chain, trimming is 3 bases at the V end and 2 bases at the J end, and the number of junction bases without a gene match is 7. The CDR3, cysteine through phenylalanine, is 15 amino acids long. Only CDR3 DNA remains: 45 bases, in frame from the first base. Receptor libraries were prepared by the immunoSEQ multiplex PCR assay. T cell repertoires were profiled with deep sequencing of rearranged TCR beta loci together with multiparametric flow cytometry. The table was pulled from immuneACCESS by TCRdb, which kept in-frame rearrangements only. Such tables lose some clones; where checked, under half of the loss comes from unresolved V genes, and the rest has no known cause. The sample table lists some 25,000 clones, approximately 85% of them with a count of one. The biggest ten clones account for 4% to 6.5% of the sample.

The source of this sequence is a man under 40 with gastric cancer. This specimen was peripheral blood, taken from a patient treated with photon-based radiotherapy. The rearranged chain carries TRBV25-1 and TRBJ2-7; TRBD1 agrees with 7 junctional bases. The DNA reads TGTGCCAGCAGTGACCGTAAAGGGACAGCCTACGAGCAGTACTTC. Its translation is CASSDRKGTAYEQYF.